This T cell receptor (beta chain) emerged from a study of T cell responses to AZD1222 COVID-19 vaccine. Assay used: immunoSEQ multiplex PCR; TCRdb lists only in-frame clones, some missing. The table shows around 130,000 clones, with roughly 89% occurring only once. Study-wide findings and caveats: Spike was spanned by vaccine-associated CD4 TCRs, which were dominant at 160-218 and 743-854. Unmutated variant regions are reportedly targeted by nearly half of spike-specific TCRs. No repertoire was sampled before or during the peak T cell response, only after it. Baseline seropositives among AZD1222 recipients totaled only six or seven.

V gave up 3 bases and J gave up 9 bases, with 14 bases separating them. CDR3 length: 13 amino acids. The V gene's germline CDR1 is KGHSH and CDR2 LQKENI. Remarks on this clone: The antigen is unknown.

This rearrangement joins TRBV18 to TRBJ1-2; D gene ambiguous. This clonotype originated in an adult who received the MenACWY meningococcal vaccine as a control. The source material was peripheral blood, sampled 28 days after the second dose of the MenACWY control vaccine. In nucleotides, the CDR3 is TGTGCCAGCTCACCCCCCCACCAAGGGAGCTACACCTTC. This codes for CASSPPHQGSYTF. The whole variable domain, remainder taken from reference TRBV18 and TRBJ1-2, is NAGVMQNPRHLVRRRGQEARLRCSPMKGHSHVYWYRQLPEEGLKFMVYLQKENIIDESGMPKERFSAEFPKEGPSILRIQQVVRGDSAAYFCASSPPHQGSYTFGSGTRLTVV.